This T cell receptor beta chain is drawn from a study of blood T cell repertoires in COVID-19. Study in general: Sites in the United States, Italy and Spain provided acute and convalescent COVID-19 samples. T cells, B-cell-depleted T cells, or PBMCs supplied cDNA or gDNA.

Original methodology: It was from reference gene primer amplification that nucleated cell counts were estimated. This table comes from immunoSEQ multiplex PCR, and its TCRdb copy is limited to in-frame clones, with some not included. From that table come the V and J calls and clone size; the DNA was used to work out D and trimming. The table shows 200,000 to 250,000 clones, with roughly nine tenths occurring only once. V lost 5 bases, J lost 6 bases, and 20 bases lay in between. Looked up from germline, CDR1 is SQVTM and CDR2 is ANQGSEA. The CDR3 has 15 residues. What was sequenced was peripheral blood. The V and J genes are TRBV29-1 and TRBJ1-5; maybe TRBD1 (6 bases). The receptor was isolated from a man aged 25 to 45 with acute or convalescent COVID-19. DNA for the CDR3: TGCAGCGTTCAATTTTCATCAGGGGAGGGTCAGCCCCAGCATTTT. Its protein product is CSVQFSSGEGQPQHF.